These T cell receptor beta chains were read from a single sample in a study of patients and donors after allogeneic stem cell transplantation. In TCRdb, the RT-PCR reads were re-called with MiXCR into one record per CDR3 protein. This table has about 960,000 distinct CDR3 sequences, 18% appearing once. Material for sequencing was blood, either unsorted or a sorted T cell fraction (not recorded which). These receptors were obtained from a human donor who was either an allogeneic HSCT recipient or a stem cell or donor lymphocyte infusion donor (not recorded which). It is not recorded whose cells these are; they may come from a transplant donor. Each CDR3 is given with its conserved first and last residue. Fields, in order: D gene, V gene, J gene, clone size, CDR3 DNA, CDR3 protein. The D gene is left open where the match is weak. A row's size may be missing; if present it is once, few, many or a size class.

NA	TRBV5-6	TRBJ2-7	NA	TGTGCCAGCAGCTTGGAGCCAGGGACCCCCTACCAGCAGTACTTC	CASSLEPGTPYQQYF
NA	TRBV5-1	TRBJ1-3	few	TGCGCCAGCCAAGGGGGGTCTGGAAACACCATATATTTT	CASQGGSGNTIYF
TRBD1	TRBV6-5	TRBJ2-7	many	TGTGCCAGCAGTTACGGCGGACAGGGGAGCTACGAGCAGTACTTC	CASSYGGQGSYEQYF
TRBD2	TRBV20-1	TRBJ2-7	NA	TGCAGTGCCATTCCTACCTATAGCGGGATAATAACCTACGAGCAGTACTTC	CSAIPTYSGIITYEQYF
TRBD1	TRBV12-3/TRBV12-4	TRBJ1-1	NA	TGTGCCAGCAGTTTTTCGGGACAGGGTGTAGAAGCTTTCTTT	CASSFSGQGVEAFF
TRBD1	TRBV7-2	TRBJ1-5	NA	TGTGCCAGCAGCGCCAGGGGGGATCAGCCCCAGCATTTT	CASSARGDQPQHF
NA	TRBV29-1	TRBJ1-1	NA	TGCAGCGGGGGGATCGACAGGGAAGCTTTCTTT	CSGGIDREAFF
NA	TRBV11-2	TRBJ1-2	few	TGTGCCAGCAGCTTTTGGCCCCGGGACCCCACTTTTAACACCTTC	CASSFWPRDPTFNTF
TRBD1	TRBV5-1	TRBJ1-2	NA	TGCGCCAGCAGCGGAAACAGGGGTAGGGATTCTAACTATGGCTACACCTTC	CASSGNRGRDSNYGYTF
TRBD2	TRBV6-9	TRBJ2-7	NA	TGTGCCGGATCAGGACTAGCGGGAGACTACGAGCAGTACTTC	CAGSGLAGDYEQYF
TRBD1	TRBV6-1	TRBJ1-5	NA	TGTGCCGGCAGCCCCGGACAGGCGCTCAATCAGCCCCAGCATTTT	CAGSPGQALNQPQHF
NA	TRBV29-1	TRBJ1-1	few	TGCAGCGTTGAAGAGAGAGGGGCGAGGAACACTGAAGCTTTCTTT	CSVEERGARNTEAFF
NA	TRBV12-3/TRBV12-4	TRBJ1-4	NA	TGTGCCAGCAGTTTGTGCAGGGATGAAAAACTGTTTTTT	CASSLCRDEKLFF
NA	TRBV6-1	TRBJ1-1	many	TGTGCCAGCAGACGCCGATCTGGCGGACGGGTCATGAACACTGAAGCTTTCTTT	CASRRRSGGRVMNTEAFF
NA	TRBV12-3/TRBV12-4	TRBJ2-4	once	TGTGCCAGCAGATACGGAGGTTTGGCCAAAAACATTCAGTACTTC	CASRYGGLAKNIQYF
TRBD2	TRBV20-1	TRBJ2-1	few	TGCAGTGCTGGATTCAGCGGGAGCTCCTACAATGAGCAGTTCTTC	CSAGFSGSSYNEQFF
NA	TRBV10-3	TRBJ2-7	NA	TGTGCCATCAGTGAGTATGAAAAGAAAACCGAGCAGTACTTC	CAISEYEKKTEQYF
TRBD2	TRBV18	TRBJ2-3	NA	TGTGCCAGCTCAACCAGACTAGCGGGAATCACAGATACGCAGTATTTT	CASSTRLAGITDTQYF
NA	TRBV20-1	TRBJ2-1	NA	TGCAGTGCTAGAGAGCCCGGGCCCCCAGGTGGCTATGAGCAGTTCTTC	CSAREPGPPGGYEQFF
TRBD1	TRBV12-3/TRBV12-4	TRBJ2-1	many	TGTGCCAGCAGTTTACCGGGACAGGTTTACCACAATGAGCAGTTCTTC	CASSLPGQVYHNEQFF
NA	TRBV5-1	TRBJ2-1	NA	TGCGCCAGCAGCTCTTATAGTAACAATGAGCAGTTCTTC	CASSSYSNNEQFF
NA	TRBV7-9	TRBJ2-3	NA	TGTGCCAGCAGCTTGTCCCCCTACACAGATACGCAGTATTTT	CASSLSPYTDTQYF
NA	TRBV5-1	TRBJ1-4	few	TGCGCCAGCAGCTTGAGCGTCGTAATCGGACACGCAACTAATGAAAAACTGTTTTTT	CASSLSVVIGHATNEKLFF
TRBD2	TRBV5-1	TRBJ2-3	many	TGCGCCAGCAGCTTCCGACTAGCGGGCTCCACAGATACGCAGTATTTT	CASSFRLAGSTDTQYF